The clone carrying this T cell receptor beta chain came up a few times. Its antigen remains unidentified. A single record per CDR3 protein comes from TCRdb applying MiXCR to the reads. The sample holds approximately 490,000 distinct CDR3 sequences, 11% seen once. This entry comes from a study of T cell repertoires in cytomegalovirus infection. Across the whole study: It can be stated that public TCR beta signatures indicated CMV infection as well as a matching HLA type.

The CDR3 contains 13 residues. The V gene lost 10 bases and the J gene lost 3 bases, with 15 bases spanning the gap. CDR1 is LNHDA, CDR2 SQIVND, per germline (reference sequence). Study conclusions and caveats: Ex vivo responses were dominated by HLA-C-restricted CMV-specific TCR beta clonotypes.

The chain carries TRBV19 and TRBJ1-1, with D perhaps TRBD1 (6 bases). The sequenced sample consisted of PBMCs. The source is a human donor in good health (CMV status not recorded). Some clones in this sample may be carry-over from other donors' samples. The DNA for the CDR3 is TGTGCCATCGGCACAGGGTGGGACACTGAAGCTTTCTTT. This codes for CAIGTGWDTEAFF.